This T cell receptor beta chain was obtained from a study of blood T cell repertoires in COVID-19 (dated by TCRdb to 2020 to 2021). With respect to the entire study: Samples from collaborators originated in the United States, Italy and Spain and spanned both the acute and convalescent phases of COVID-19. The material from the prospective study consisted of cDNA or gDNA derived from T cells, B-cell-depleted T cells, or PBMCs. Deeply sampled blood TCRbeta repertoires from subjects exposed to, actively infected with, or recovered from COVID-19 were included in the dataset. A freely available public database, intended as a resource for researchers studying the immune response to SARS-CoV-2, is where the repertoires were released. The samples were drawn from the first 160 participants of the ongoing ImmuneRACE study and from 1,254 subjects provided by 6 global collaborators. Sample metadata almost always included a de-identified subject ID, COVID-19 status, age in years and sex. HLA class I and class II types, where available, came from metadata supplied by the sample provider rather than from assay-based typing.

CDR1 and CDR2, looked up from the germline V gene, are KGHDR and SFDVKD. The CDR3 covers 15 residues, taking in both the cysteine and the phenylalanine. Only the CDR3 part of the read is kept: 45 bases, read in frame from the first base. Relative to germline, V is missing 5 bases and J is missing 6 bases, with 11 bases of the junction outside any gene match. Samples from volunteer blood donors who had recovered from COVID-19 were contributed by a second Seattle source. Whole blood was collected in K2EDTA tubes by collaborating institutions according to the institutions' own protocols. For TCRbeta analysis, collaborators shipped samples in one of three forms: frozen whole blood, isolated PBMCs, or DNA extracted from either of those sample types. The immunoSEQ Assay, a bias-controlled multiplex PCR, was used to amplify TCRbeta CDR3 regions from genomic DNA. The study's processing was this. The number of nucleated cells in each sample was estimated from the amplification of reference gene primers within the assay. To quantify the absolute abundance of each unique TCRbeta CDR3 rearrangement, sequence reads were collapsed and filtered. For each sample, productive Simpson clonality was calculated as the square root of Simpson's diversity index over productive rearrangements. TCRdb took over this immuneACCESS table, retaining in-frame rearrangements with V and J assigned. Such tables are incomplete; in checked studies, under half of the missing clones stem from an unresolved V gene, and the remainder is unexplained. V, J and clone size were drawn from that table, and D and trimming were deduced from the DNA. Within this sample are about 130,000 clones, with 86% of them counted one time only. The ten top clones hold around 17% of the sample.

About this clone: What this receptor recognizes is not known. Per-base quality was not reported, and no clone a single base away is much larger than it.

What the work shows at the level of the full study, not this receptor alone: How much clinical and demographic metadata was included differed by source and by participant, and the metadata was provided uncurated.

The sequencing sample was made of peripheral blood. This chain joins TRBV24-1 to TRBJ2-7; 8 bases in the middle match TRBD2. The receptor was isolated from a woman in her 50s who had recovered from COVID-19. This receptor has the CDR3 CATSASARGAGEQYF. The nucleotides read TGTGCCACCAGTGCCTCAGCGCGGGGGGCCGGCGAGCAGTACTTC.